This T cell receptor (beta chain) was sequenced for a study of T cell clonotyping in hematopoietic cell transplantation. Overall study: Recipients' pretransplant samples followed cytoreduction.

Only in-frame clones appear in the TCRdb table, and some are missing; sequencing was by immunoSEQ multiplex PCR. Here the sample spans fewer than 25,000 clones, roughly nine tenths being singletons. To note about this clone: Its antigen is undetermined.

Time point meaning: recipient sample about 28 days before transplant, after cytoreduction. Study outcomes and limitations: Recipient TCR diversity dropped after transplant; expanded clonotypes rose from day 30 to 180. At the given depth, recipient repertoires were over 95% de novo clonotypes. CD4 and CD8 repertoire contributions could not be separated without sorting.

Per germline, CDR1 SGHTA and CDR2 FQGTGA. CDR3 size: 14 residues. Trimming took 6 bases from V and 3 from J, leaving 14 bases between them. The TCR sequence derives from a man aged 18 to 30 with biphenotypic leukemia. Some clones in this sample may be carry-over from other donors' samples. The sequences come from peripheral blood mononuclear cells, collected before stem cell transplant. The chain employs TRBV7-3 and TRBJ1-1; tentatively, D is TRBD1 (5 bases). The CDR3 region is CASSPGGEHTEAFF. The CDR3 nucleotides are TGTGCCAGCAGTCCTGGAGGGGAGCACACTGAAGCTTTCTTT.